This T cell receptor (beta chain) derives from a study of cytomegalovirus exposure and HLA in healthy donors. Study-wide results and caveats: A later analysis showed TCR association rates differing by HLA locus, peaking at DRB1 and lowest at HLA-C. More clonal expansion characterized HLA-associated TCR beta chains than equally common others in a later analysis.

This CDR3 has 14 residues. V lost 6 bases and J lost 6; bases outside the gene matches: 11. CDR1 is SGHRS and CDR2 is YFSETQ in the germline V gene. PCR amplification relied on 60 Vbeta primers (plus 13 Jbeta primers). Generated by immunoSEQ multiplex PCR, the TCRdb table keeps only in-frame clones and is missing some. There are about 130,000 clones in the sample; 74% occur only once, and roughly 6% lies in the top ten. Healthy bone marrow donors made up the donor group. A note on this clone: No antigen is known for it.

The sequenced material came from PBMCs. This receptor was identified in a woman between 45 and 60 years old in good health and CMV-seropositive. The chain employs TRBV5-1 and TRBJ1-2, with 7 bases matching TRBD1. CDR3 in amino acids: CASNFDRERDGYTF. The CDR3 DNA sequence: TGCGCCAGCAACTTCGACAGGGAGAGGGATGGCTACACCTTC. The variable domain in full, with the rest retrieved from reference TRBV5-1 and TRBJ1-2, is KAGVTQTPRYLIKTRGQQVTLSCSPISGHRSVSWYQQTPGQGLQFLFEYFSETQRNKGNFPGRFSGRQFSNSRSEMNVSTLELGDSALYLCASNFDRERDGYTFGSGTRLTVV.